These 22 T cell receptor beta chains share one sample of origin, sequenced in a study of blood T cell repertoires in COVID-19. The data were produced by immunoSEQ multiplex PCR, yet TCRdb's version contains in-frame clones alone and is incomplete. Of 350,000 to 450,000 clones in the sample, approximately 81% were seen once. Sequencing used peripheral blood. The source is a woman in her late teens or twenties with acute or convalescent COVID-19.

The rearrangement joins TRBV3-1 (or the pseudogene TRBV3-2) to TRBJ2-3; the match to TRBD1 covers 7 bases. This CDR3 contains 14 residues. V was pared by 4 bases and J by 2 bases, with 3 bases of the junction left unmatched. The germline gives CDR1 LGHDT, CDR2 YNNKEL (reference sequence). CDR3 sequence: CASSRDSVTDTQYF. The CDR3 region has the DNA TGTGCCAGCAGCCGGGACAGCGTCACAGATACGCAGTATTTT.

This clone was seen only once. This chain links TRBV10-1 with TRBJ2-7, with D possibly matching TRBD1 (6 bases). The CDR3 sequence is 17 residues long. Germline CDR1 WNHNN, CDR2 SYGVQD (reference sequence). V was clipped by 3 bases and J by 2 bases, with 20 bases between them. This CDR3 reads CASSDRWTDGEAYEQYF. CDR3 nucleotide sequence: TGCGCCAGCAGTGACCGTTGGACAGACGGAGAGGCCTACGAGCAGTACTTC.

The chain carries TRBV6-5 and TRBJ2-7; tentatively, D is TRBD1 (5 bases). The CDR3 extends over 12 amino acids. In germline, CDR1 is MNHEY, CDR2 SVGAGI. The ends were cut back, 8 bases at V and 4 bases at J, with 12 bases in the middle. CDR3 bases: TGTGCCAGCGAACAGGACCTTTACGAGCAGTACTTC. Protein: CASEQDLYEQYF.

A note on this clone: The sample has other DNA sequences that encode this CDR3 too. This rearrangement joins TRBV28 to TRBJ2-7; 7 bases are shared with TRBD1. The ends lost 5 bases at V and 3 bases at J; junction bases unmatched: 4. The length of the CDR3 is 13 residues. The germline gives CDR1 MDHEN, CDR2 SYDVKM. The CDR3 reads CASSRQGYYEQYF. For the CDR3, the DNA is TGTGCCAGCAGTCGACAGGGCTACTACGAGCAGTACTTC.

The V and J genes are TRBV6-6 and TRBJ2-7; D is perhaps TRBD2 (6 bases). The CDR3 spans 15 residues. Germline assignment: CDR1 MNHNY and CDR2 SVGAGI (reference sequence). V lost 9 bases and J lost 2, with 20 bases in between. CDR3 DNA sequence: TGTGCCAGTGAACTAACCGGGACTCACACCTACGAGCAGTACTTC. This translates into CASELTGTHTYEQYF.

The chain joins TRBV5-6 to TRBJ2-3, with D unresolved. From germline, CDR1 is SGHDT and CDR2 YYEEEE. The V and J ends lost 2 bases and 1 base respectively, with 8 bases between them. The CDR3 extends over 14 amino acids. CDR3 bases: TGTGCCAGCAGCTTTAAAGGAGGCACAGATACGCAGTATTTT. The encoded protein is CASSFKGGTDTQYF.

This clone turned up a few times. The chain couples TRBV3-1 (or the pseudogene TRBV3-2) to TRBJ1-4, with TRBD1 identical over 7 bases. The V gene end was trimmed by 5 bases and the J gene end by 1 base; junction bases not matched to a gene: 10. The CDR3 has 17 residues. The germline V gene has CDR1 LGHDT and CDR2 YNNKEL (reference sequence). CDR3 nucleotide sequence: TGTGCCAGCAGCAATCCATCGGGACAGCTAACTAATGAAAAACTGTTTTTT. This encodes CASSNPSGQLTNEKLFF.

The chain recombines TRBV5-6 with TRBJ1-6; weak D call: TRBD1 (6 bases). This CDR3 has 15 amino acids. Looked up from germline, CDR1 is SGHDT and CDR2 is YYEEEE. Trimming pared 0 bases from V and 7 bases from J, leaving 11 bases between. CDR3 residues: CASSLEQGWNSPLHF. CDR3 DNA sequence: TGTGCCAGCAGCTTGGAACAGGGATGGAATTCACCCCTCCACTTT.

This chain uses TRBV28 with TRBJ2-5; 16 nucleotides align to TRBD2. The germline CDR1 and CDR2 sequences are MDHEN and SYDVKM. The ends lost 5 bases at V and 5 bases at J; junction bases unmatched: 11. The length of the CDR3 is 18 residues. The CDR3: CASSKGLAGGPVGETQYF. CDR3 coding DNA: TGTGCCAGCAGTAAGGGACTAGCGGGAGGGCCGGTGGGGGAGACCCAGTACTTC.

The chain links TRBV7-9 to TRBJ1-2, with D uncertain. V was cut by 2 bases and J by 3 bases, with 10 bases left in between. CDR1 is SEHNR, CDR2 FQNEAQ, per germline (reference sequence). The CDR3 has 14 amino acids. This chain's CDR3 is CASSLRFRDYGYTF. CDR3 DNA: TGTGCCAGCAGCTTACGGTTCCGAGACTATGGCTACACCTTC.

The CDR3 DNA sequence: TGTGCCAGTAGCCCCCGAGAGACCCCGACAGATAGCAATCAGCCCCAGCATTTT. Translated, it gives CASSPRETPTDSNQPQHF. The J gene is TRBJ1-5, the V gene TRBV19, with D perhaps matching TRBD1 (5 bases). V lost 6 bases, J lost 0 bases, and 21 bases lay in between. The CDR3 spans 18 residues. From germline, CDR1 is LNHDA and CDR2 SQIVND (reference sequence).

The CDR3 loop reads CASSQGTYAGGLYF. CDR3 DNA: TGTGCCAGCAGCCAAGGAACGTACGCGGGGGGGCTTTATTTT. The chain carries TRBV3-1 (or the pseudogene TRBV3-2) and TRBJ2-3; the match to TRBD2 covers 9 bases. CDR1 and CDR2 from the germline V gene are LGHDT and YNNKEL (reference sequence). This CDR3 has 14 residues. The J segment lost 15 bases and the V segment lost 1 base, leaving 11 bases of the junction unmatched.

This sequence joins TRBV2 and TRBJ1-2; perhaps TRBD1 as D (5 bases). CDR1 and CDR2 from the germline V gene are SNHLY and FYNNEI. The CDR3 covers 16 residues. The V gene lost 4 bases and the J gene lost 5 bases, with 20 bases spanning the gap. The CDR3 nucleotides read TGTGCCAGCAGTGTCCCGGGGGGACGTGGGGAATATGGCTACACCTTC. It specifies CASSVPGGRGEYGYTF.

This sequence joins TRBV7-3 and TRBJ1-6; D not resolved. The V end was cut by 6 bases, the J end by 3 bases, with 6 bases between. Germline V gene sequence: CDR1 SGHTA, CDR2 FQGTGA. The length of the CDR3 is 13 residues. The DNA for the CDR3 is TGTGCCAGCAGTCGGGGCTATAATTCACCCCTCCACTTT. It specifies CASSRGYNSPLHF.

J is TRBJ2-6 and V is TRBV23-1; the D gene is possibly TRBD1 (5 bases). TRBV23-1 is marked as an open reading frame, function uncertain. The ends were cut back, 0 bases at V and 0 bases at J, with 12 bases in the middle. The CDR3 totals 18 residues. CDR3 sequence reads: CASSQSRVPSSGANVLTF. The CDR3 region has the DNA TGCGCCAGCAGTCAATCCAGGGTCCCGAGCTCTGGGGCCAACGTCCTGACTTTC.

The rearrangement joins TRBV2 to TRBJ1-1, with 7 nucleotides matching TRBD1. The CDR3 loop spans 14 amino acids. Germline CDR1 reads SNHLY; CDR2 reads FYNNEI. Unmatched junction bases numbered 6, after V lost 7 bases and J lost 1 base. The CDR3 loop is CASILGTENTEAFF. As DNA, the CDR3 is TGTGCCAGCATACTCGGGACAGAGAACACTGAAGCTTTCTTT.

This chain links TRBV2 with TRBJ1-2; TRBD1 matches 7 bases. CDR1 and CDR2 (germline): SNHLY, FYNNEI. The J segment lost 8 bases and the V segment lost 2 bases, leaving 2 bases of the junction unmatched. CDR3 length equals 12 residues. CDR3 coding DNA: TGTGCCAGCAGTGAACAGGGGGAAGGCTACACCTTC. Its protein is CASSEQGEGYTF.

The rearrangement uses TRBV24-1 and TRBJ2-5; a weak D match, TRBD1 (6 bases). The V gene lost 4 bases and the J gene lost 0 bases, with 11 bases spanning the gap. CDR3 length: 15 residues. Germline V lookup: CDR1 KGHDR, CDR2 SFDVKD. Here the CDR3 reads CATSDSDRYQETQYF. The CDR3 DNA is TGTGCCACCAGTGACTCTGACAGGTACCAAGAGACCCAGTACTTC.

CDR3 loop: CASSEPGQGTQYF. The CDR3 nucleotides read TGTGCCAGCAGTGAACCGGGACAGGGTACCCAGTACTTC. This chain links TRBV25-1 with TRBJ2-5; TRBD1 matches 9 bases. J lost 8 bases, V lost 2 bases, and 3 bases had no gene match. CDR1 and CDR2 from the germline V gene are MGHDK and SYGVNS. The CDR3 loop spans 13 amino acids.

In the case of this clone: The same CDR3 also results from other DNA sequences found in this sample. The J gene is TRBJ1-4, the V gene TRBV9, with TRBD1 matching over 7 bases. Germline assignment: CDR1 SGDLS and CDR2 YYNGEE. Unmatched junction bases numbered 1, after V lost 3 bases and J lost 2 bases. CDR3 size: 14 residues. This chain's CDR3 is CASSGQGTNEKLFF. CDR3 nucleotides: TGTGCCAGCAGCGGACAGGGTACTAATGAAAAACTGTTTTTT.

J is TRBJ2-6 and V is TRBV4-2; 8 nucleotides agree with TRBD1. CDR1 LGHNA and CDR2 YNFKEQ come from the germline V gene. V shed 3 bases and J 0 bases; nucleotides not matched to a gene: 16. CDR3 length: 21 amino acids. The CDR3 loop reads CASSQGKGTGTGLSGANVLTF. CDR3 nucleotide sequence: TGTGCCAGCAGCCAGGGTAAAGGAACCGGGACAGGCCTCTCTGGGGCCAACGTCCTGACTTTC.

Details on this clone: This sample includes further DNA sequences coding for the same CDR3. This rearrangement joins TRBV7-3 to TRBJ2-3, with TRBD2 identical over 12 bases. CDR1 and CDR2 (germline): SGHTA, FQGTGA. V trimming: 6 bases; J trimming: 3 bases; junction bases outside the gene matches: 1. The CDR3 loop spans 14 amino acids. The CDR3 DNA is TGTGCCAGCAGTCTAGCGGGGGGGACAGATACGCAGTATTTT. Its translation is CASSLAGGTDTQYF.